These 4 T cell receptor beta chains share one sample of origin, sequenced in a study of blood T cells in healthy people across ages. A second PCR of roughly 7 to 11 cycles used a sample-barcoded 5' primer and a J-beta primer mix. TCRdb passed the 5' RACE reads through MiXCR, listing each CDR3 protein once. The data show about 720,000 distinct CDR3 sequences, about 20% seen once. The sequencing sample was made of blood. The receptors were gathered from a man aged 65 to 85 in good health.

The chain is built from TRBV5-5 and TRBJ2-3; D may be TRBD1 (5 bases). The CDR3 loop spans 14 amino acids. The germline gives CDR1 SGHKS, CDR2 YYEKEE (reference sequence). Trimming left V 4 bases short and J 0 bases short, with 9 bases between. CDR3 DNA: TGTGCCAGCAGCCACCGACAGAGCACAGATACGCAGTATTTT. Residues: CASSHRQSTDTQYF.

Only a few counts were recorded for this clonotype. At one boundary the junction diverges from the germline segment, which might be a read error. The chain joins TRBV19 to TRBJ2-4; D ambiguous. The CDR3 has 20 amino acids. The germline CDR1 and CDR2 sequences are LNHDA and SQIVND (reference sequence). CDR3 in amino acids: CASTITRPSAADDAKNIQYF. Written as DNA, the CDR3 is TGTGCCAGTACTATAACCCGACCGAGTGCGGCGGACGATGCCAAAAACATTCAGTACTTC.

The chain recombines TRBV4-3 with TRBJ2-5; 9 nucleotides line up with TRBD2. The J call is doubtful: the DNA matches TRBJ2-1 better. The CDR3 consists of 15 residues. Germline V gene lookup returns CDR1 LGHNA and CDR2 YSLEER. CDR3 DNA: TGCGCCAGCAGCCCCTCGGGCGGGAGGGGAAATGAGCAGTTCTTC. Encoded protein: CASSPSGGRGNEQFF.

In its sample, this clonotype was seen a few times. The chain employs TRBV7-9 and TRBJ2-3, with 11 bases that match TRBD2. The V segment lost 5 bases and the J segment 3 bases; nucleotides outside the gene matches: 7. Looked up from germline, CDR1 is SEHNR and CDR2 is FQNEAQ (reference sequence). There are 16 residues in the CDR3. Here the CDR3 DNA reads TGTGCCAGCAGCGAGCTAGCGGGAGGCGGTACAGATACGCAGTATTTT. Its protein is CASSELAGGGTDTQYF.